This TCR beta chain is from a study of T cells in Graves' hyperthyroidism and ophthalmopathy (dated by TCRdb to between 2018 and 2020). About the full investigation: Peripheral blood samples were taken at initial diagnosis, before any treatment was given. The paper describes TCR Vbeta CDR3 sequencing of more than 120 peripheral blood samples, made up of 40 to 45 ophthalmopathy patients, some 76 hyperthyroidism patients and roughly 17 progressor patients. The roughly 94 discovery patients were randomly divided into training and test sets at a 7:3 ratio. To identify distinguishing TCR V-J signatures, a discovery cohort of some 99 patients was used, comprising some 45 with Graves' ophthalmopathy and 57 with stable Graves' hyperthyroidism. An independent validation cohort of about 20 hyperthyroidism patients and approximately 16 patients who later progressed to ophthalmopathy tested prospective prediction of ophthalmopathy. Following sampling, methimazole starting at 30 mg daily was given to hyperthyroidism patients, and high-dose intravenous methylprednisolone was given to ophthalmopathy patients. In more than five Graves' hyperthyroidism patients, the study also compared T-cell repertoires from thyroid tissue with T-cell repertoires from blood. What the research found in general, with its limitations: Most expanded thyroid clonotypes (frequency above 0.001) were also detected in blood, a finding suggesting that blood repertoires may reflect thyroid immune responses. A model built on a 13 V-J signature distinguished ophthalmopathy from stable hyperthyroidism, reaching about 88% sensitivity and around 82% specificity in cross-validation and 80%/75% in testing. In validation, the model predicted progression to ophthalmopathy a median of about 5.9 months before onset, with about 67% sensitivity and around 76% specificity. Sample size was not statistically predetermined, and blinding of investigators to group allocation was not performed.

TCR beta CDR3 regions were amplified from RNA transcripts. The TCR CDR3 was subjected to a first round of RT-PCR using the HTBI primer set and the Qiagen OneStep RT-PCR kit. Libraries were constructed in a second round of multiplex PCR, after which size selection and purification were carried out. Sequencing of the libraries was done on an Illumina HiSeq2000 using paired-end 100 bp reads. The source study handled its data this way. SOAPnuke was used to process the raw data, removing reads that contained adapters or uncalled bases, had a mean Phred below 15, or lacked an exact match to the constant primer or identifier. High-quality paired reads were merged with COPE v1.2.5, and unique nucleotide sequences were defined as clonotypes. MiTCR v1.1 was used to align the clonotypes against IMGT TRBV, TRBD and TRBJ reference segments. The analysis included only V-J combinations with a frequency above 0.0001, which together covered around 99% of the repertoires. The TCS score was defined as F50 (clonal expansion) divided by E x V (chaos), with BLOSUM62-based TCRdist calculated between CDR3 peptides within each V-J. Welch's t-statistics and random forest reduced 450 to 600 V-J features to 13, which were used in a naive Bayes classifier (R e1071). The public reads were reanalyzed by TCRdb: fastp trimming at Q25, MiXCR alignment, in-frame beta chains only. Records with the same CDR3 protein are collapsed into one entry carrying the most frequent genes and DNA. TCRdb, not the original authors, processed these V and J calls. Across this sample there are 210,000 or so distinct CDR3 sequences, with more than 15% seen only once. Around 52% of the sample is taken by the ten largest.

Stable Graves' hyperthyroidism was defined as the absence of progression to ophthalmopathy over 18 months of follow-up. Hyperthyroidism patients were newly diagnosed, with disease duration under 2 months, and aged 18 to 65 years. Exclusion was applied to patients with uncontrolled infections, other autoimmune diseases, pregnancy or lactation. Diagnoses were established on the basis of clinical symptoms, serum thyroxine and TRAb, thyroid ultrasound, and orbital computed tomography. PBMCs were separated from 10 ml of fresh peripheral blood using Ficoll-Paque density gradient centrifugation. Trizol reagent was used to extract total RNA, and RNA quality was then checked on an Agilent 2100 Bioanalyzer. The CDR3 has 14 amino acids, counting the end cysteine and phenylalanine. Of all the DNA, just the CDR3 is kept, 42 bases in frame from base 1. V has 6 bases trimmed and J has 5 bases trimmed; junction bases matching no gene number 5. The germline V gene specifies MDHEN as CDR1 and SYDVKM as CDR2.

In this sample, this clonotype turned up many times. The clone's antigen remains unknown. No much larger clone is present one base from it, and per-base qualities are unavailable. The sequence was collected from a man aged 45-65 years with Graves' hyperthyroidism. The sequencing input was blood. The chain links TRBV28 with TRBJ2-3, with 10 central nucleotides matching TRBD1. CDR3 sequence: CASRSGQGLDTQYF. At the DNA level, the sequence is TGTGCCAGCAGGTCGGGACAGGGGCTAGATACGCAGTATTTT. When the CDR3 is completed using the reference TRBV28 and TRBJ2-3 genes on either side, the full variable domain is DVKVTQSSRYLVKRTGEKVFLECVQDMDHENMFWYRQDPGLGLRLIYFSYDVKMKEKGDIPEGYSVSREKKERFSLILESASTNQTSMYLCASRSGQGLDTQYFGPGTRLTVL.